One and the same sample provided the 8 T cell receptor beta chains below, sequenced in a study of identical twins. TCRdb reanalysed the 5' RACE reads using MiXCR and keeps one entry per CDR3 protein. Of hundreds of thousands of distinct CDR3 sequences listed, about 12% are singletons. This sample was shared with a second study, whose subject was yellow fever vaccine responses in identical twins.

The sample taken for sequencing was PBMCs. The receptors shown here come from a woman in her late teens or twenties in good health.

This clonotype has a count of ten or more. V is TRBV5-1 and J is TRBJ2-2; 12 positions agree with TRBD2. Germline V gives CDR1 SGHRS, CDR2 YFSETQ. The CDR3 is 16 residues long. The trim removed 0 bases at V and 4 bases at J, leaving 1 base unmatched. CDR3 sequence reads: CASSLEGLAGTGELFF. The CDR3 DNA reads TGCGCCAGCAGCTTGGAGGGACTAGCGGGCACCGGGGAGCTGTTTTTT.

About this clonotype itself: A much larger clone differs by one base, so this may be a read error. CDR3: CASTPTNGIIKQYV. The CDR3 bases are TGTGCCAGCACCCCGACTAATGGGATCATCAAGCAGTACGTC. The V call is TRBV28, the J call TRBJ2-7; possible D gene TRBD2, 5 bases. This CDR3 has 14 amino acids. Trimming removed 7 bases at V and 8 bases at J, with 21 bases between. Germline V gene lookup returns CDR1 MDHEN and CDR2 SYDVKM.

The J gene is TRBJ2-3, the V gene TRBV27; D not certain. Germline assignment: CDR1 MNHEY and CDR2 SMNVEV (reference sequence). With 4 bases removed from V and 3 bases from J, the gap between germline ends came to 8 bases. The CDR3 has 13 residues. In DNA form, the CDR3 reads TGTGCCAGCAGTTCGACATGGACAGATACGCAGTATTTT. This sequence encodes CASSSTWTDTQYF.

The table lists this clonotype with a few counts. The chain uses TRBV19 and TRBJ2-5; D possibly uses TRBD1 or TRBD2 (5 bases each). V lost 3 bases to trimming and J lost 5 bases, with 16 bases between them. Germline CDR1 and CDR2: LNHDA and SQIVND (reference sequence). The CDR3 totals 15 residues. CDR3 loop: CASSIGDHLRETQYF. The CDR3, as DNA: TGTGCCAGTAGTATCGGGGACCACCTGCGGGAGACCCAGTACTTC.

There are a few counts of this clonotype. In nucleotides, the CDR3 is TGTGCCACCCGGGACCATAAGGGACTACCAAATGAGCAGTTCTTC. This encodes CATRDHKGLPNEQFF. The V and J genes are TRBV6-1 and TRBJ2-1; 7 bases are shared with TRBD2. Per the germline V gene, CDR1 is MNHNS and CDR2 is SASEGT. The CDR3 has 15 amino acids. The V and J ends lost 10 bases and 7 bases, in that order; junction bases with no gene match: 16.

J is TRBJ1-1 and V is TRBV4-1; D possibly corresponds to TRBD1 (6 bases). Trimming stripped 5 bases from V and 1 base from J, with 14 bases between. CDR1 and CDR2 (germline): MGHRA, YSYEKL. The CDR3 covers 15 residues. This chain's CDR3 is CASSFRGQKNTEAFF. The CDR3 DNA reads TGCGCCAGCAGCTTCCGTGGACAGAAGAACACTGAAGCTTTCTTT.

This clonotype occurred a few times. This chain's CDR3 is CAISGDSGKDTEAFF. DNA for the CDR3: TGTGCCATCAGTGGTGATTCGGGTAAGGACACTGAAGCTTTCTTT. The chain joins TRBV10-3 to TRBJ1-1; no reliable D call. The CDR3 has 15 residues. V lost 4 bases to trimming and J lost 3 bases, with 15 bases between them. Germline V lookup: CDR1 ENHRY, CDR2 SYGVKD.

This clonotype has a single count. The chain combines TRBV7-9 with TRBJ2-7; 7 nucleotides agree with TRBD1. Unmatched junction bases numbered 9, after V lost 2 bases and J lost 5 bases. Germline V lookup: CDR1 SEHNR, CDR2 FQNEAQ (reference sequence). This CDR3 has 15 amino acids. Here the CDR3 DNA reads TGTGCCAGCAGCTTACCGACGACAGGGAACCACGAGCAGTACGTC. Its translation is CASSLPTTGNHEQYV.